This T cell receptor (beta chain) was documented in a study of T cell changes during pregnancy in multiple sclerosis (dated 2019 in TCRdb). Regarding the research as a whole: In women with multiple sclerosis, the researchers looked at how the T cell repertoire shifted as pregnancy progressed.

With respect to this clone: The antigen this receptor binds is unknown. The record has no base qualities; no much larger clone is one base away.

To prepare the library, the immunoSEQ multiplex PCR assay was applied. Sourced from immuneACCESS, this table was stored by TCRdb with only in-frame sequences that have V and J called. A share of the clones is absent; for the studies checked, an unresolved V gene accounts for under half, and the remainder has no known explanation. This sample has roughly 32,000 clones in its table, and roughly nine tenths of those were observed once. Under 5% of the sample is held by the ten biggest clonotypes. CDR1 LNHDA and CDR2 SQIVND are derived from the germline V gene (reference sequence). V lost 3 bases and J lost 0 bases; the stretch between them is 11 bases long. Spanning cysteine to phenylalanine, the CDR3 consists of 16 amino acids. Only CDR3 DNA remains: 48 bases, in frame from the first base.

Material: CD8+ T cells from peripheral blood mononuclear cells, obtained in the second trimester of pregnancy. This chain joins TRBV19 to TRBJ2-2; no D gene can be assigned with confidence. The source is a female donor in good health, enrolled as a control in a pregnancy study. The CDR3 amino acid sequence is: CASSILLYPNTGELFF. DNA sequence: TGTGCCAGTAGTATCTTGCTATACCCGAACACCGGGGAGCTGTTTTTT.